The 27 T cell receptor beta chains given below trace back to one sample, sequenced in a study of cytomegalovirus exposure and HLA in healthy donors. Some clones are missing from TCRdb's copy, which holds only in-frame ones; the method was immunoSEQ multiplex PCR. The data hold over 130,000 clones, with approximately 86% observed a single time. Sequencing was performed on PBMCs. The receptors originated from a man aged 18 to 35 in good health and CMV-seropositive.

V and J are TRBV4-2 and TRBJ2-3; 10 bases are a match to TRBD2. The CDR3 loop spans 16 amino acids. Trimming at V came to 5 bases and at J to 3 bases, leaving 8 bases not matched to a gene. Germline lookup yields CDR1 LGHNA and CDR2 YNFKEQ. The CDR3 DNA reads TGTGCCAGCAGCTCACGCCGGACTAGCGGAACAGATACGCAGTATTTT. It codes for CASSSRRTSGTDTQYF.

The rearrangement uses TRBV19 and TRBJ1-2, with 12 bases fitting TRBD1. Germline trimming cut 11 bases from V and 8 bases from J; bases unmatched to any gene: 9. The CDR3 consists of 13 residues. Per the germline V gene, CDR1 is LNHDA and CDR2 is SQIVND (reference sequence). The CDR3 bases are TGTGCCGTGGGGGACAGGGGGCGGCGAGGCTACACCTTC. Protein: CAVGDRGRRGYTF.

The gene calls are TRBV27 and TRBJ2-5, with 10 nucleotides matching TRBD2. Looked up from germline, CDR1 is MNHEY and CDR2 is SMNVEV (reference sequence). The CDR3 is 15 amino acids. V was pared by 5 bases and J by 5 bases, with 8 bases of the junction left unmatched. This CDR3 is CASSPRTAGGETQYF. The CDR3 region has the DNA TGTGCCAGCAGTCCACGGACAGCGGGGGGGGAGACCCAGTACTTC.

The V gene is TRBV6-5, the J gene TRBJ2-3; D gene uncertain. The V gene's germline CDR1 is MNHEY and CDR2 SVGAGI. V lost 2 bases to trimming and J lost 4 bases, with 10 bases between them. This CDR3 region has 14 residues. DNA for the CDR3: TGTGCCAGCAGTTACAGCCCTCTGCCAGATACGCAGTATTTT. Amino acid sequence: CASSYSPLPDTQYF.

This chain connects TRBV27 to TRBJ1-2; 7 bases align to TRBD1. The CDR3 is 14 residues long. Looked up from germline, CDR1 is MNHEY and CDR2 is SMNVEV (reference sequence). The V segment lost 9 bases and the J segment 4 bases; nucleotides outside the gene matches: 11. The CDR3 is CASRQGVSSYGYTF. The CDR3 coding sequence is TGTGCCAGTCGACAGGGTGTTAGTAGCTATGGCTACACCTTC.

For this clone: The junction does not match germline at one end; this may be a read error. The CDR3 is CASSYSGTSQERNF. In DNA form, the CDR3 reads TGTGCCAGCAGTTACTCCGGGACTAGCCAAGAAAGAAACTTC. The rearrangement uses TRBV6-5 and TRBJ2-7; 9 nucleotides align to TRBD2. Germline V gene sequence: CDR1 MNHEY, CDR2 SVGAGI. CDR3 length equals 14 residues.

There are a few counts of this clone. The V gene is TRBV5-1, the J gene TRBJ2-7; TRBD1 matches at 12 bases. V dropped 4 bases and J dropped 6; count of bases not matched to a gene: 5. The CDR3 extends over 14 amino acids. Per the germline V gene, CDR1 is SGHRS and CDR2 is YFSETQ. The DNA of the CDR3 is TGCGCCAGCAGCGTTCGGGACAGGGGGCTCGAGCAGTACTTC. Amino acids: CASSVRDRGLEQYF.

This chain joins TRBV6-1 and TRBJ1-3, with a tentative D call TRBD1 (6 bases). Trimming removed 4 bases at V and 0 bases at J, with 13 bases between. The V gene's germline CDR1 is MNHNS and CDR2 SASEGT. The CDR3 has 16 residues. The CDR3 region has the DNA TGTGCCAGCAGTGCGAGGACAGCTACCTCTGGAAACACCATATATTTT. Its protein product is CASSARTATSGNTIYF.

The rearrangement links TRBV7-9 to TRBJ1-4; 9 nucleotides align to TRBD1. The germline V gene has CDR1 SEHNR and CDR2 FQNEAQ (reference sequence). The V gene end was trimmed by 5 bases and the J gene end by 7 bases; junction bases not matched to a gene: 11. This CDR3 region has 16 residues. CDR3: CASSPLGGQGGEKLFF. The CDR3, as DNA: TGTGCCAGCAGCCCATTGGGGGGACAGGGAGGTGAAAAACTGTTTTTT.

A word on this clone: At one end, the junction sequence differs from germline, possibly due to a read error. The chain is built from TRBV5-6 and TRBJ1-6; D ambiguous. CDR3 length: 16 amino acids. CDR1 is SGHDT and CDR2 is YYEEEE in the germline V gene. Here the CDR3 DNA reads TGTGCCAGCAACTTGGGAGGGAGCTCCTATAATTCACCCCTCCACTTT. It codes for CASNLGGSSYNSPLHF.

The chain links TRBV9 to TRBJ1-4, with TRBD1 matching 10 bases. The CDR3 is 15 residues long. From germline, CDR1 is SGDLS and CDR2 YYNGEE. With 4 bases clipped from V and 13 bases from J, the junction kept 13 bases outside the gene matches. The DNA for the CDR3 is TGTGCCAGCAGCCCACCGTCCGACAGGGGGCAAAGACTGTTTTTT. Translation gives CASSPPSDRGQRLFF.

The rearrangement uses TRBV6-1 and TRBJ2-2; D is ambiguous. The CDR3 has 13 amino acids. The germline CDR1 and CDR2 sequences are MNHNS and SASEGT. V was trimmed by 7 bases and J by 3 bases, leaving 9 bases between them. Written as DNA, the CDR3 is TGTGCCAGCACCCCGAGAGACACCGGGGAGCTGTTTTTT. This sequence encodes CASTPRDTGELFF.

The chain has TRBV28 and TRBJ2-1, with a tentative D call TRBD1 (6 bases). CDR1 and CDR2 from the germline V gene are MDHEN and SYDVKM. Deletions cut 7 bases from V and 9 bases from J, with 19 bases between. The CDR3 length is 14 residues. CDR3 in DNA: TGTGCCAGCACAACAGGGTTAGGTGTCGGTGAGCAGTTCTTC. Residues: CASTTGLGVGEQFF.

The chain links TRBV18 to TRBJ2-7; tentative D call: TRBD1 (7 bases). V lost 2 bases and J lost 5, with 13 bases in between. Germline-derived CDR1 and CDR2 are KGHSH and LQKENI. The CDR3 length is 14 residues. CDR3 amino acids: CASSPAGQHNEQYF. CDR3 sequence (DNA): TGTGCCAGCTCACCAGCGGGACAGCATAACGAGCAGTACTTC. The variable domain in full, with the rest retrieved from reference TRBV18 and TRBJ2-7, is NAGVMQNPRHLVRRRGQEARLRCSPMKGHSHVYWYRQLPEEGLKFMVYLQKENIIDESGMPKERFSAEFPKEGPSILRIQQVVRGDSAAYFCASSPAGQHNEQYFGPGTRLTVT.

V and J are TRBV7-3 and TRBJ2-1; 7 bases line up with TRBD1. The germline V gene has CDR1 SGHTA and CDR2 FQGTGA. The CDR3 is made up of 15 amino acids. J gave up 6 bases and V 5 bases, and 10 bases lay outside the gene matches. As DNA, the CDR3 is TGTGCCAGCAGCCCAGACGACAGGGTTGGCAATGAGCAGTTCTTC. Encoded protein: CASSPDDRVGNEQFF.

This clone has a handful of counts. The V call is TRBV7-9, the J call TRBJ2-1; 8 nucleotides align to TRBD2. The CDR3 extends over 15 amino acids. Trimming took 5 bases from V and 11 from J; bases not matched to a gene: 14. Germline V CDR1 and CDR2: SEHNR, FQNEAQ (reference sequence). The CDR3, as DNA: TGTGCCAGCAGCCTTCGGGCTAGCGGGTGGGGGAAGCAGTTCTTC. It yields the protein CASSLRASGWGKQFF.

The genes are TRBV30 and TRBJ1-6; 7 bases line up with TRBD1. The ends lost 4 bases at V and 8 bases at J; junction bases unmatched: 8. The germline CDR1 and CDR2 sequences are GTSNPN and SVGIG (reference sequence). This CDR3 region has 14 residues. In DNA form, the CDR3 reads TGTGCCTGGAATCCGGGACAGACGGATTCACCCCTCCACTTT. Translation: CAWNPGQTDSPLHF.

The chain has TRBV29-1 and TRBJ1-1; TRBD1 aligns across 7 bases. This CDR3 is built from 16 residues. Per the germline V gene, CDR1 is SQVTM and CDR2 is ANQGSEA. Trimming cost V 4 bases and J 3 bases; bases outside gene matches: 14. The CDR3 loop reads CSVVGHPRDSYTEAFF. The CDR3 nucleotides are TGCAGCGTTGTGGGCCACCCAAGGGACAGTTACACTGAAGCTTTCTTT.

The rearrangement links TRBV7-9 to TRBJ1-4, with D unclear. Trimming took off 0 bases at V and 5 bases at J, with 10 bases between the two ends. Germline CDR1 SEHNR, CDR2 FQNEAQ (reference sequence). The CDR3 has 15 amino acids. The CDR3 DNA sequence: TGTGCCAGCAGCTTAGCTGCGGATCCAAATGAAAAACTGTTTTTT. Amino acid sequence: CASSLAADPNEKLFF.

This clone was seen ten or more times. The rearrangement joins TRBV7-9 to TRBJ1-4, with 7 bases that match TRBD1. The V gene end was trimmed by 3 bases and the J gene end by 4 bases; junction bases not matched to a gene: 5. Germline loops: CDR1 SEHNR, CDR2 FQNEAQ (reference sequence). The CDR3 covers 15 residues. The CDR3 loop reads CASSLDRFYNEKLFF. For the CDR3, the DNA is TGTGCCAGCAGCTTGGACAGGTTTTATAATGAAAAACTGTTTTTT.

This clone was seen more than once but under ten times. The V and J genes are TRBV5-5 and TRBJ1-2; 8 bases are a match to TRBD1. The CDR3 totals 15 residues. The V segment lost 4 bases and the J segment 3 bases; nucleotides outside the gene matches: 8. From germline, CDR1 is SGHKS and CDR2 YYEKEE (reference sequence). The CDR3 spells CASSVTGDVDYGYTF. CDR3 nucleotides: TGTGCCAGCAGCGTGACAGGGGATGTGGACTATGGCTACACCTTC.

This clone was detected only once. The rearrangement uses TRBV6-1 and TRBJ2-1, with D perhaps TRBD2 (5 bases). CDR1 MNHNS and CDR2 SASEGT come from the germline V gene. The V end was cut by 2 bases, the J end by 3 bases, with 11 bases between. The CDR3 has 15 amino acids. The CDR3 reads CASSEIWGDYNEQFF. CDR3 coding DNA: TGTGCCAGCAGTGAAATATGGGGAGACTACAATGAGCAGTTCTTC.

V gene TRBV9 combines with J gene TRBJ2-2, with 8 bases that match TRBD2. CDR3 length: 17 residues. The germline CDR1 and CDR2 sequences are SGDLS and YYNGEE. V lost 3 bases, J lost 2 bases, and 9 bases stayed unmatched. The CDR3 is CASSDPQRETNTGELFF. The CDR3, as DNA: TGTGCCAGCAGCGACCCTCAGCGGGAGACTAACACCGGGGAGCTGTTTTTT.

V usage is TRBV12-5 and J usage is TRBJ2-1, with 12 bases matching TRBD2. Germline V CDR1 and CDR2: LGHNT, FRNRAP. This CDR3 region has 17 residues. The V gene end was trimmed by 1 base and the J gene end by 7 bases; junction bases not matched to a gene: 8. CDR3 DNA: TGTGCTAGTGGTTTGGCCCTGACTAGCGGGAGTCGGAATGAGCAGTTCTTC. It encodes CASGLALTSGSRNEQFF.

This chain links TRBV5-6 with TRBJ2-7, with D maybe TRBD2 (6 bases). Trimming removed 4 bases from V and 4 bases from J, with 9 bases in between. This CDR3 has 12 residues. Looked up from germline, CDR1 is SGHDT and CDR2 is YYEEEE. The CDR3 nucleotides read TGTGCCAGCAGCCGCGGAGGGTACGAGCAGTACTTC. Translating gives CASSRGGYEQYF.

The chain joins TRBV10-3 to TRBJ1-2; TRBD1 aligns across 7 bases. Unmatched junction bases numbered 8, after V lost 5 bases and J lost 8 bases. CDR1 is ENHRY and CDR2 is SYGVKD in the germline V gene. The CDR3 consists of 13 residues. The CDR3 nucleotides are TGTGCCATCAGTACAACGACAGGGATGGGCTACACCTTC. Residues: CAISTTTGMGYTF.

J is TRBJ1-3 and V is TRBV6-5; 7 bases align to TRBD1. CDR1 is MNHEY, CDR2 SVGAGI, per germline. V dropped 5 bases and J dropped 3; count of bases not matched to a gene: 7. This CDR3 contains 15 residues. DNA of the CDR3: TGTGCCAGCAGTCGACAGGGATTTAATGGAAACACCATATATTTT. Residues: CASSRQGFNGNTIYF.